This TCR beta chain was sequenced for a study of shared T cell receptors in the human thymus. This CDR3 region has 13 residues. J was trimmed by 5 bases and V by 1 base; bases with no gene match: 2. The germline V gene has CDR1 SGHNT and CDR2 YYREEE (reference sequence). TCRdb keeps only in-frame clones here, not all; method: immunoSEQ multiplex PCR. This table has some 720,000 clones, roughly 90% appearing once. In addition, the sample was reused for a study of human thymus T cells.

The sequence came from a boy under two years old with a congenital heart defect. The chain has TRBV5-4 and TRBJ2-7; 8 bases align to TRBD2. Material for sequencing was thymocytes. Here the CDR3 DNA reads TGTGCCAGCAGCTTGACGGGAGGGCACGAGCAGTACTTC. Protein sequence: CASSLTGGHEQYF.